What follows are 27 T cell receptor beta chains derived from one specimen sequenced in a study of cytomegalovirus exposure and HLA in healthy donors. This PCR relied on a set of 60 Vbeta primers and 13 Jbeta primers. Some clones are missing from TCRdb's copy, which holds only in-frame ones; the method was immunoSEQ multiplex PCR. Of approximately 150,000 clones listed, roughly four fifths are singletons. Sequencing input: PBMCs. Receptors were obtained from a man in his fifties in good health and CMV-seropositive.

The chain uses TRBV7-2 and TRBJ2-5, with 10 bases aligning to TRBD2. The CDR3 length is 16 residues. V shed 2 bases and J 3 bases; nucleotides not matched to a gene: 6. Germline V gene sequence: CDR1 SGHTA, CDR2 FQGNSA. CDR3: CASSLSRLAGEETQYF. For the CDR3, the DNA is TGTGCCAGCAGCTTAAGTCGTCTAGCGGGAGAAGAGACCCAGTACTTC.

This chain uses TRBV5-4 with TRBJ2-5; possibly TRBD1 for D (6 bases). Germline values: CDR1 SGHNT, CDR2 YYREEE (reference sequence). This CDR3 has 14 residues. Trimming pared 4 bases from V and 3 bases from J, leaving 13 bases between. As DNA, the CDR3 is TGTGCCAGCAGCCCAGTAGGACAGAAAGAGACCCAGTACTTC. Its translation: CASSPVGQKETQYF.

The rearrangement uses TRBV5-6 and TRBJ2-1, with TRBD2 matching 10 bases. Germline values: CDR1 SGHDT, CDR2 YYEEEE. This CDR3 is 18 amino acids long. V shed 5 bases and J 4 bases; nucleotides not matched to a gene: 15. CDR3 DNA sequence: TGTGCCAGCAGTTCCCCCCGAGATCTAGCGGGAGAGTACAATGAGCAGTTCTTC. Residues: CASSSPRDLAGEYNEQFF.

The rearrangement joins TRBV7-8 to TRBJ1-3; D not resolved. Between the trimmed V and J ends, which lost 6 bases and 0 bases, there was a span of 9 bases. Germline lookup yields CDR1 SGHVS and CDR2 FQNEAQ. There are 14 residues in the CDR3. The CDR3 DNA reads TGTGCCAGCAGTTTCGCGATCTCTGGAAACACCATATATTTT. Its translation is CASSFAISGNTIYF.

The chain joins TRBV28 to TRBJ2-7; 11 nucleotides align to TRBD1. The CDR3 consists of 14 residues. The V gene's germline CDR1 is MDHEN and CDR2 SYDVKM. Germline trimming cut 5 bases from V and 6 bases from J; bases unmatched to any gene: 6. The CDR3 DNA reads as TGTGCCAGCAGTATTCCGGGACAGGGGGGCGAGCAGTACTTC. It specifies CASSIPGQGGEQYF.

The chain has TRBV14 and TRBJ1-6; TRBD1 is a possible D gene (5 bases). Germline V CDR1 and CDR2: SGHDN, FVKESK. CDR3 length: 16 residues. The V gene lost 4 bases and the J gene lost 7 bases, with 17 bases spanning the gap. The CDR3 sequence: CASSPLGEGQNSPLHF. The CDR3 DNA reads as TGTGCCAGCAGCCCTTTAGGGGAGGGGCAAAATTCACCCCTCCACTTT.

The rearrangement uses TRBV28 and TRBJ2-7; perhaps TRBD1 as D (5 bases). Germline assignment: CDR1 MDHEN and CDR2 SYDVKM. The CDR3 runs 15 residues. V lost 0 bases and J 0 bases, leaving 9 bases between the germline ends. This CDR3 is CASSLWGRHSYEQYF. CDR3 coding DNA: TGTGCCAGCAGTTTATGGGGGCGCCACTCCTACGAGCAGTACTTC.

V usage is TRBV6-5 and J usage is TRBJ2-7; TRBD2 matches 7 bases. This CDR3 comprises 15 residues. The junction had 8 bases not matched to a gene; V was cut back by 5 bases and J by 1 base. CDR1 is MNHEY, CDR2 SVGAGI, per germline. CDR3 sequence: CASSPFTSASYEQYF. The CDR3 coding sequence is TGTGCCAGCAGTCCTTTTACTAGCGCGTCCTACGAGCAGTACTTC.

This clone is a singleton in its sample. The genes are TRBV5-1 and TRBJ1-1; D is unclear. Germline-derived CDR1 and CDR2 are SGHRS and YFSETQ. The CDR3 has 13 amino acids. Trimming left V 1 base short and J 1 base short, with 5 bases between. CDR3 DNA: TGCGCCAGCAGCTTGCCCGGGAACACTGAAGCTTTCTTT. As protein: CASSLPGNTEAFF.

Details on this clone: This likely comes from a read error, as the CDR3 has no conserved phenylalanine or tryptophan at its end. The chain uses TRBV4-1 and TRBJ1-2; D gene unclear. The CDR3 has 15 residues. V gave up 4 bases and J gave up 1 base, with 13 bases separating them. Germline CDR1 is MGHRA and CDR2 is YSYEKL. The CDR3 loop reads CASSPSVDINYGYTL. The CDR3, as DNA: TGCGCCAGCAGCCCCAGCGTGGATATTAACTATGGCTACACCCTC.

V usage is TRBV19 and J usage is TRBJ1-6; TRBD1 aligns across 8 bases. V lost 3 bases and J lost 6; bases outside the gene matches: 13. The CDR3 is made up of 18 amino acids. From germline, CDR1 is LNHDA and CDR2 SQIVND (reference sequence). The CDR3 DNA follows: TGTGCCAGTAGTATTGATCTCCCGACAGGGGCAAGTAATTCACCCCTCCACTTT. It yields the protein CASSIDLPTGASNSPLHF.

The CDR3 coding sequence is TGTGCCAGCAGCTTAACAGGGTCCCCCTACGAGCAGTACTTC. Residues: CASSLTGSPYEQYF. The V gene is TRBV7-9, the J gene TRBJ2-7; possible D gene TRBD1, 6 bases. Germline V lookup: CDR1 SEHNR, CDR2 FQNEAQ (reference sequence). The CDR3 runs 14 residues. The germline V and J ends were trimmed by 2 bases and 2 bases, with 10 bases remaining between them.

CDR3 DNA sequence: TGTGCCAGCAGGCGGGACGACACAGATACGCAGTATTTT. This translates into CASRRDDTDTQYF. The chain recombines TRBV6-6 with TRBJ2-3, with a tentative D call TRBD2 (6 bases). Trimming removed 6 bases from V and 2 bases from J, with 9 bases in between. Germline V gene data show CDR1 as MNHNY and CDR2 as SVGAGI (reference sequence). The CDR3 runs 13 residues.

The rearrangement links TRBV11-1 to TRBJ2-6, with 7 bases aligning to TRBD2. The CDR3 is 18 amino acids. Germline trimming cut 4 bases from V and 0 bases from J; bases unmatched to any gene: 9. Germline assignment: CDR1 SGHAT and CDR2 FQDESV (reference sequence). The chain's CDR3 is CASSWGGRGFSGANVLTF. The DNA of the CDR3 is TGTGCCAGCAGCTGGGGAGGGAGGGGCTTCTCTGGGGCCAACGTCCTGACTTTC.

The chain has TRBV2 and TRBJ2-3, with 9 bases identical to TRBD2. The CDR3 is 16 amino acids. The germline CDR1 and CDR2 sequences are SNHLY and FYNNEI. Losses at the gene ends were 8 bases for V and 5 bases for J; bases not matched to a gene: 14. CDR3 sequence: CASGVESSGALDTQYF. As DNA, the CDR3 is TGTGCCAGCGGGGTGGAGTCTAGCGGGGCGTTAGATACGCAGTATTTT. Using reference TRBV2 and TRBJ2-3 for the parts outside the CDR3, the full variable domain is EPEVTQTPSHQVTQMGQEVILRCVPISNHLYFYWYRQILGQKVEFLVSFYNNEISEKSEIFDDQFSVERPDGSNFTLKIRSTKLEDSAMYFCASGVESSGALDTQYFGPGTRLTVL.

The V gene is TRBV27, the J gene TRBJ2-1, with 12 bases matching TRBD2. The CDR3 spans 18 residues. CDR1 MNHEY and CDR2 SMNVEV come from the germline V gene (reference sequence). V gave up 1 base and J gave up 4 bases; unmatched junction bases: 8. This CDR3 reads CASSLFPSTSGSYNEQFF. DNA of the CDR3: TGTGCCAGCAGTTTATTTCCCTCGACTAGCGGGAGTTACAATGAGCAGTTCTTC.

The chain's CDR3 is CASSLKRVGEQYF. In DNA, the CDR3 is TGTGCCAGCAGCTTAAAGCGGGTTGGCGAGCAGTACTTC. The chain employs TRBV7-6 and TRBJ2-7; maybe TRBD2 (6 bases). The CDR3 extends over 13 amino acids. V was trimmed by 2 bases and J by 6 bases, leaving 11 bases between them. CDR1 and CDR2 from the germline V gene are SGHVS and FNYEAQ.

The DNA for the CDR3 is TGTGCCAGCACCATTCGACAGGCCGCCTACAATGAGCAGTTCTTC. As protein: CASTIRQAAYNEQFF. The chain joins TRBV11-1 to TRBJ2-1; D perhaps matches TRBD1 (6 bases). This CDR3 is 15 amino acids long. The ends were cut back, 7 bases at V and 2 bases at J, with 15 bases in the middle. CDR1 is SGHAT and CDR2 is FQDESV in the germline V gene (reference sequence).

The chain recombines TRBV9 with TRBJ2-1, with a weak D call TRBD2 (5 bases). The germline CDR1 and CDR2 sequences are SGDLS and YYNGEE. This CDR3 has 15 amino acids. V lost 0 bases and J lost 2, with 9 bases in between. The CDR3 here is CASSVAASTYNEQFF. The DNA of the CDR3 is TGTGCCAGCAGCGTAGCGGCTAGCACCTACAATGAGCAGTTCTTC.

The V gene is TRBV7-2, the J gene TRBJ2-5, with 14 bases aligning to TRBD2. Germline loops: CDR1 SGHTA, CDR2 FQGNSA. The CDR3 has 17 amino acids. The J segment lost 5 bases and the V segment lost 4 bases, leaving 9 bases of the junction unmatched. The CDR3 reads CASSSLGTSGGGETQYF. The CDR3 coding sequence is TGTGCCAGCAGCTCACTCGGGACTAGCGGGGGAGGTGAGACCCAGTACTTC. The variable domain in full, with the rest retrieved from reference TRBV7-2 and TRBJ2-5, is GAGVSQSPSNKVTEKGKDVELRCDPISGHTALYWYRQSLGQGLEFLIYFQGNSAPDKSGLPSDRFSAERTGGSVSTLTIQRTQQEDSAVYLCASSSLGTSGGGETQYFGPGTRLLVL.

V gene TRBV19 combines with J gene TRBJ1-2; maybe TRBD1 (5 bases). Per germline, CDR1 LNHDA and CDR2 SQIVND (reference sequence). The CDR3 totals 13 residues. V dropped 3 bases and J dropped 7 bases, with 12 bases sitting between them. The CDR3 sequence is CASSMAGRGGYTF. CDR3 bases: TGTGCCAGTAGTATGGCAGGGAGGGGTGGCTACACCTTC.

CDR3 nucleotides: TGTGCCAGTAGTATCGTCCGGGGGGGACAGCCCCAGCATTTT. It encodes CASSIVRGGQPQHF. The chain combines TRBV19 with TRBJ1-5; D possibly corresponds to TRBD1 (5 bases). Germline V lookup: CDR1 LNHDA, CDR2 SQIVND (reference sequence). V was pared by 3 bases and J by 7 bases, with 13 bases between. CDR3 size: 14 residues. The complete variable domain, with remaining parts taken from reference TRBV19 and TRBJ1-5, reads DGGITQSPKYLFRKEGQNVTLSCEQNLNHDAMYWYRQDPGQGLRLIYYSQIVNDFQKGDIAEGYSVSREKKESFPLTVTSAQKNPTAFYLCASSIVRGGQPQHFGDGTRLSIL.

The genes are TRBV18 and TRBJ1-1; 7 nucleotides match TRBD1. CDR1 and CDR2 from the germline V gene are KGHSH and LQKENI. The CDR3 has 16 residues. The J segment lost 1 base and the V segment lost 8 bases, leaving 13 bases of the junction unmatched. For the CDR3, the DNA is TGTGCCAGCACGCTCCACTCGGGACAGCAGAACACTGAAGCTTTCTTT. This encodes CASTLHSGQQNTEAFF.

In its sample, this clone was seen once. The rearrangement uses TRBV6-5 and TRBJ1-3; weak D call: TRBD1 (6 bases). Germline values: CDR1 MNHEY, CDR2 SVGAGI. CDR3 length equals 14 residues. Deletions cut 4 bases from V and 0 bases from J, with 7 bases between. CDR3 bases: TGTGCCAGCAGTTTGGGACACTCTGGAAACACCATATATTTT. This translates into CASSLGHSGNTIYF.

CDR3 sequence reads: CASRFGGRDEQYF. The CDR3 bases are TGTGCCAGCAGATTCGGGGGGCGGGACGAGCAGTACTTC. The chain is built from TRBV6-5 and TRBJ2-7, with D maybe TRBD2 (7 bases). This CDR3 contains 13 residues. Trimming took 6 bases from V and 5 from J, leaving 14 bases between them. Germline V CDR1 and CDR2: MNHEY, SVGAGI.

Notes on this clone: The same CDR3 is also encoded by other DNA sequences in this sample. The chain recombines TRBV5-1 with TRBJ2-3; 10 bases align to TRBD2. CDR1 is SGHRS and CDR2 is YFSETQ in the germline V gene. The CDR3 has 14 amino acids. Losses at the gene ends were 2 bases for V and 3 bases for J; bases not matched to a gene: 0. CDR3 coding DNA: TGCGCCAGCAGCTTAGCGGGAGGGACAGATACGCAGTATTTT. Its translation is CASSLAGGTDTQYF.

The genes are TRBV10-3 and TRBJ2-3; no firm D call. CDR1 and CDR2 (germline): ENHRY, SYGVKD. Trimming stripped 10 bases from V and 3 bases from J, with 14 bases between. The CDR3 totals 13 residues. The CDR3 bases are TGTGCCAGTTGGGCGACGTCTACAGATACGCAGTATTTT. Its protein product is CASWATSTDTQYF.